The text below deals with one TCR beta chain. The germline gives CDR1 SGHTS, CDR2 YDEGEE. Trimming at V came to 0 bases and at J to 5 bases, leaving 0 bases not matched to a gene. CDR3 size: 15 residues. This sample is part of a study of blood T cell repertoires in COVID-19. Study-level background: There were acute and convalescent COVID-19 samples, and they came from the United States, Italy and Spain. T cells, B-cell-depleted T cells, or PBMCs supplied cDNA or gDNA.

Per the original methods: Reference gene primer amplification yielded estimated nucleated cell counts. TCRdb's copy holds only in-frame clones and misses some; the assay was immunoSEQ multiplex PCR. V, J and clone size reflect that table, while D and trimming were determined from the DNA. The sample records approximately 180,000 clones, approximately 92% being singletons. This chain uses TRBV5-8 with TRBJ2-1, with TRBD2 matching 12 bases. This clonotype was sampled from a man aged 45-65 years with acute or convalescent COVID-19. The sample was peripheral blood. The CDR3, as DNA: TGTGCCAGCAGCTTGGGGACTAGCGGGGACAATGAGCAGTTCTTC. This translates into CASSLGTSGDNEQFF.